The 21 T cell receptor beta chains given below trace back to one sample, sequenced in a study of blood T cell repertoires in COVID-19. Produced via immunoSEQ multiplex PCR; TCRdb's table is partial and in-frame only. The repertoire holds 150,000 to 200,000 clones, with 87% as singletons. The material sequenced was peripheral blood. The receptors were sampled from a human donor in a cohort sampled during active COVID-19.

This rearrangement joins TRBV11-2 to TRBJ2-5; D call uncertain. This CDR3 spans 14 amino acids. The ends were cut back, 2 bases at V and 1 base at J, with 8 bases in the middle. From germline, CDR1 is SGHAT and CDR2 FQNNGV. CDR3 nucleotide sequence: TGTGCCAGCAGCTTAAACAACCTCCAAGAGACCCAGTACTTC. Translating it yields CASSLNNLQETQYF.

J is TRBJ1-3 and V is TRBV6-5, with D maybe TRBD1 (5 bases). The CDR3 length is 14 residues. Looked up from germline, CDR1 is MNHEY and CDR2 is SVGAGI. V lost 6 bases to trimming and J lost 4 bases, with 13 bases between them. CDR3 sequence: CASRSRDWGNTIYF. DNA of the CDR3: TGTGCCAGCAGGTCCCGGGACTGGGGAAACACCATATATTTT.

V and J are TRBV7-9 and TRBJ1-2, with TRBD1 as a possible D gene (5 bases). Trimming cost V 8 bases and J 0 bases, with 16 bases left between them. The CDR3 loop spans 15 amino acids. Germline CDR1 and CDR2: SEHNR and FQNEAQ (reference sequence). CDR3 protein: CASSPGGLANYGYTF. CDR3 DNA: TGTGCCAGCTCGCCGGGGGGTCTAGCTAACTATGGCTACACCTTC.

Regarding this clone: The same CDR3 is also encoded by other DNA sequences in this sample. The chain recombines TRBV6-2 or TRBV6-3 with TRBJ1-3; D is undetermined. Deletions cut 6 bases from V and 0 bases from J, with 15 bases between. The CDR3 covers 16 residues. Germline assignment: CDR1 MNHEY and CDR2 SVGEGT. The DNA for the CDR3 is TGTGCCAGCAGCACCAACCGACTCCTCTCTGGAAACACCATATATTTT. Protein sequence: CASSTNRLLSGNTIYF.

The rearrangement uses TRBV6-2 or TRBV6-3 and TRBJ2-5; D call uncertain. The CDR3 loop spans 12 amino acids. From germline, CDR1 is MNHEY and CDR2 SVGEGT. Trimming shortened V by 5 bases and J by 4 bases, and 8 bases separated the two germline ends. The CDR3 region is CASSDTRETQYF. The CDR3 coding sequence is TGTGCCAGCAGTGACACGAGAGAGACCCAGTACTTC.

The rearrangement links TRBV18 to TRBJ2-3, with 7 bases that match TRBD2. The ends lost 2 bases at V and 0 bases at J; junction bases unmatched: 2. This CDR3 contains 15 residues. Germline-derived CDR1 and CDR2 are KGHSH and LQKENI. In DNA, the CDR3 is TGTGCCAGCTCACCAGGACTAGGAAGCACAGATACGCAGTATTTT. Amino acids: CASSPGLGSTDTQYF.

This clone was recorded once. The CDR3 sequence: CASSLAGMGNQPQHF. Here the CDR3 DNA reads TGTGCCAGCAGCCTTGCGGGGATGGGCAATCAGCCCCAGCATTTT. V usage is TRBV5-6 and J usage is TRBJ1-5; unclear D gene. Germline V CDR1 and CDR2: SGHDT, YYEEEE. The V and J ends lost 4 bases and 2 bases respectively, with 13 bases between them. This CDR3 is built from 15 residues. The full variable domain, with the rest looked up from reference TRBV5-6 and TRBJ1-5, is DAGVTQSPTHLIKTRGQQVTLRCSPKSGHDTVSWYQQALGQGPQFIFQYYEEEERQRGNFPDRFSGHQFPNYSSELNVNALLLGDSALYLCASSLAGMGNQPQHFGDGTRLSIL.

The rearrangement joins TRBV10-3 to TRBJ1-5; tentatively, D is TRBD1 (5 bases). Germline lookup yields CDR1 ENHRY and CDR2 SYGVKD. The CDR3 is 14 residues long. V lost 0 bases, J lost 7 bases, and 10 bases lay in between. The CDR3 DNA reads TGTGCCATCAGTGAGTCCGGGGGAGGCCAGCCCCAGCATTTT. It encodes CAISESGGGQPQHF.

Details on this clone: One junction end does not reproduce the germline sequence, and a read error may be involved. The chain carries TRBV19 and TRBJ2-7; 9 bases are a match to TRBD1. The germline gives CDR1 LNHDA, CDR2 SQIVND (reference sequence). The CDR3 has 14 residues. In DNA form, the CDR3 reads TGTGCCAGTAGTATAACTTCCGGACAGGGGCACCAAAAATTC. Protein sequence: CASSITSGQGHQKF.

The CDR3 nucleotides are TGCGCCAGCAGCCAAGATGGGGACTACTTTCACCAGTACTTC. Its translation: CASSQDGDYFHQYF. This chain links TRBV4-1 with TRBJ2-5, with TRBD2 matching 7 bases. Germline loops: CDR1 MGHRA, CDR2 YSYEKL. CDR3 length: 14 residues. Unmatched junction bases numbered 8, after V lost 0 bases and J lost 10 bases.

The CDR3 here is CATSRGGQGREKLFF. In DNA, the CDR3 is TGTGCCACCAGCAGAGGGGGACAGGGTAGGGAAAAACTGTTTTTT. This rearrangement joins TRBV15 to TRBJ1-4; 9 nucleotides align to TRBD1. This CDR3 is 15 amino acids long. Unmatched junction bases numbered 5, after V lost 1 base and J lost 8 bases. Germline V gene data show CDR1 as LNHNV and CDR2 as YYDKDF (reference sequence).

This clone has a single count. The CDR3 is CASSLGIGTSGSNDEQFF. In nucleotides, the CDR3 is TGTGCCAGCAGCTTAGGAATTGGGACTAGCGGGAGCAACGATGAGCAGTTCTTC. This chain joins TRBV11-3 and TRBJ2-1; 14 nucleotides align to TRBD2. This CDR3 is 18 amino acids long. V was pared by 1 base and J by 8 bases, with 10 bases of the junction left unmatched. Germline V lookup: CDR1 SGHNT, CDR2 YENEEA.

This clone was counted a single time. The chain employs TRBV18 and TRBJ2-3, with D possibly being TRBD1 (5 bases). Per germline, CDR1 KGHSH and CDR2 LQKENI. V was pared by 3 bases and J by 0 bases, with 10 bases between. CDR3 size: 15 residues. DNA of the CDR3: TGTGCCAGCTCACCCAGGGAAACTAGCACAGATACGCAGTATTTT. Amino acids: CASSPRETSTDTQYF.

V and J are TRBV10-2 and TRBJ2-7; possibly TRBD2 for D (5 bases). CDR3 length equals 12 residues. Germline V CDR1 and CDR2: WSHSY, SAAADI. Trimming removed 2 bases from V and 7 bases from J, with 9 bases in between. The DNA of the CDR3 is TGCGCCAGCAGTGAGGGAGGCGGGGAGCAGTACTTC. Protein: CASSEGGGEQYF.

The V call is TRBV6-1, the J call TRBJ1-1; TRBD1 matches 8 bases. With V trimmed by 2 bases and J by 0 bases, 5 bases remained unmatched. In germline, CDR1 is MNHNS, CDR2 SASEGT. The CDR3 runs to 16 residues. The CDR3 loop is CASSEFQGAVNTEAFF. For the CDR3, the DNA is TGTGCCAGCAGTGAATTCCAGGGGGCGGTGAACACTGAAGCTTTCTTT.

This sequence joins TRBV19 and TRBJ1-1; 7 nucleotides line up with TRBD1. V lost 5 bases and J lost 6; bases outside the gene matches: 6. This CDR3 has 13 amino acids. The germline gives CDR1 LNHDA, CDR2 SQIVND (reference sequence). The CDR3 coding sequence is TGTGCCAGTAGTCCGGACAGGTCAGCTGAAGCTTTCTTT. Translating gives CASSPDRSAEAFF.

Comment on this clone: The junction does not match germline at one end; this may be a read error. The rearrangement uses TRBV7-3 and TRBJ2-7; 8 positions agree with TRBD1. The CDR3 totals 16 residues. The germline CDR1 and CDR2 sequences are SGHTA and FQGTGA. CDR3 bases: TGTGCCAGCAGCGCCACGGGACAGGAACCCTCCTACGACCAGTACTTC. Translating it yields CASSATGQEPSYDQYF. The full variable domain, with the rest looked up from reference TRBV7-3 and TRBJ2-7, is GAGVSQTPSNKVTEKGKYVELRCDPISGHTALYWYRQSLGQGPEFLIYFQGTGAADDSGLPNDRFFAVRPEGSVSTLKIQRTERGDSAVYLCASSATGQEPSYDQYFGPGTRLTVT.

With respect to this clone: One end of the junction fails to match germline, which may point to a read error. This sequence joins TRBV11-3 and TRBJ2-7; D not resolved. The CDR3 consists of 15 residues. CDR1 SGHNT and CDR2 YENEEA come from the germline V gene. CDR3 sequence reads: CTSSLKRRNSYEQYF. The CDR3 DNA sequence: TGTACCAGCAGCTTGAAACGCAGAAACTCCTACGAGCAGTACTTC. Filled out from reference TRBV11-3 and TRBJ2-7, the complete variable domain reads EAGVVQSPRYKIIEKKQPVAFWCNPISGHNTLYWYLQNLGQGPELLIRYENEEAVDDSQLPKDRFSAERLKGVDSTLKIQPAELGDSAVYLCTSSLKRRNSYEQYFGPGTRLTVT.

V usage is TRBV7-8 and J usage is TRBJ1-2; TRBD1 is a possible D gene (5 bases). The CDR3 runs to 16 residues. Trimming took 0 bases from V and 0 from J, leaving 11 bases between them. The germline V gene encodes CDR1 SGHVS and CDR2 FQNEAQ. Here the CDR3 DNA reads TGTGCCAGCAGCTTAGCGCGAACAGGTTCTAACTATGGCTACACCTTC. Its translation is CASSLARTGSNYGYTF.

This chain connects TRBV7-2 to TRBJ1-3; D uncertain. The CDR3 contains 15 residues. Germline V gives CDR1 SGHTA, CDR2 FQGNSA. V gave up 1 base and J gave up 0 bases, with 7 bases separating them. Written as DNA, the CDR3 is TGTGCCAGCAGCTTAGGGGCAGACTCTGGAAACACCATATATTTT. Amino acids: CASSLGADSGNTIYF.

The chain recombines TRBV9 with TRBJ2-7; D might be TRBD1 (6 bases). Germline loops: CDR1 SGDLS, CDR2 YYNGEE. The CDR3 consists of 14 residues. V was clipped by 4 bases and J by 5 bases, with 16 bases between them. CDR3 protein: CASSPRTGPNEQYF. The CDR3 bases are TGTGCCAGCAGCCCCCGTACAGGGCCAAACGAGCAGTACTTC.